A single sample gave rise to the 15 T cell receptor beta chains below, sequenced in a study of T cell responses to AZD1222 COVID-19 vaccine. Data came from immunoSEQ multiplex PCR; TCRdb stores just in-frame clones and leaves some out. The table has about 200,000 clones, approximately 93% seen once. Sequencing was performed on peripheral blood, taken 28 days after the second AZD1222 dose. These receptors originate from an adult who received the AZD1222 COVID-19 vaccine.

V gene TRBV6-2 or TRBV6-3 combines with J gene TRBJ2-1, with TRBD1 matching 7 bases. V shed 6 bases, J shed 0 bases, and the junction held 11 bases outside the gene matches. Germline V gene data show CDR1 as MNHEY and CDR2 as SVGEGT. The CDR3 sequence is 17 residues long. The chain's CDR3 is CASSRRTRGTSYNEQFF. CDR3 coding DNA: TGTGCCAGCAGCCGCCGTACCAGGGGGACCTCCTACAATGAGCAGTTCTTC.

J is TRBJ2-7 and V is TRBV7-2, with 8 positions matching TRBD1. CDR1 and CDR2 from the germline V gene are SGHTA and FQGNSA. V shed 2 bases, J shed 0 bases, and the junction held 3 bases outside the gene matches. CDR3 length: 15 amino acids. The CDR3 region is CASSLTGQGSYEQYF. The CDR3 nucleotides are TGTGCCAGCAGCTTAACAGGACAGGGCTCCTACGAGCAGTACTTC.

The chain combines TRBV7-9 with TRBJ1-6; D not resolved. The CDR3 has 16 amino acids. CDR1 and CDR2 (germline): SEHNR, FQNEAQ (reference sequence). V was cut by 3 bases and J by 0 bases, with 9 bases left in between. CDR3 protein: CASSFAASSYNSPLHF. The CDR3 DNA reads TGTGCCAGCAGCTTTGCGGCGAGCTCCTATAATTCACCCCTCCACTTT.

The rearrangement uses TRBV7-9 and TRBJ1-4; 7 bases fit TRBD1. Trimming removed 11 bases from V and 7 bases from J; junction bases left unmatched: 10. Germline CDR1 is SEHNR and CDR2 is FQNEAQ (reference sequence). This CDR3 is 13 amino acids long. This CDR3 reads CAGRRGQSEKLFF. For the CDR3, the DNA is TGTGCCGGCCGGAGGGGGCAGAGTGAAAAACTGTTTTTT.

CDR3 bases: TGTGCCAGCAGTTACCCTCCAGGCTCGGGGCAGCCCCAGCATTTT. This translates into CASSYPPGSGQPQHF. The V gene is TRBV6-5, the J gene TRBJ1-5; D not resolved. The length of the CDR3 is 15 residues. Germline CDR1 is MNHEY and CDR2 is SVGAGI. The V end was cut by 2 bases, the J end by 7 bases, with 15 bases between.

The chain couples TRBV11-2 to TRBJ2-3; 10 bases align to TRBD2. The CDR3 sequence is 18 residues long. V was clipped by 1 base and J by 0 bases; unmatched bases: 7. CDR1 SGHAT and CDR2 FQNNGV come from the germline V gene. CDR3: CASSLVGLADPSTDTQYF. The CDR3, as DNA: TGTGCCAGCAGCTTAGTAGGACTAGCGGACCCTAGCACAGATACGCAGTATTTT.

The chain carries TRBV4-1 and TRBJ1-2; D unclear. The germline gives CDR1 MGHRA, CDR2 YSYEKL. The CDR3 is 13 amino acids. Trimming removed 2 bases at V and 4 bases at J, with 8 bases between. The CDR3 DNA reads as TGCGCCAGCAGCCAAAATGGTATCTATGGCTACACCTTC. This codes for CASSQNGIYGYTF.

Note on this clone: The sample has other DNA sequences that encode this CDR3 too. V and J are TRBV9 and TRBJ1-1; the D is unclear. Germline-derived CDR1 and CDR2 are SGDLS and YYNGEE. The CDR3 covers 13 residues. V lost 0 bases, J lost 4 bases, and 7 bases lay in between. Here the CDR3 DNA reads TGTGCCAGCAGCGTAGGAGGGCTCACTGAAGCTTTCTTT. Its protein product is CASSVGGLTEAFF.

This clone is a singleton in its sample. The chain uses TRBV27 and TRBJ1-1; D is undetermined. With 6 bases removed from V and 4 bases from J, the gap between germline ends came to 12 bases. This CDR3 region has 13 residues. Germline-derived CDR1 and CDR2 are MNHEY and SMNVEV (reference sequence). The CDR3 here is CASRDTLSTEAFF. DNA of the CDR3: TGTGCCAGCAGAGACACCTTAAGCACTGAAGCTTTCTTT.

The J gene is TRBJ1-5, the V gene TRBV2; TRBD1 agrees at 7 bases. Germline trimming cut 6 bases from V and 7 bases from J; bases unmatched to any gene: 12. CDR1 is SNHLY and CDR2 is FYNNEI in the germline V gene. This CDR3 comprises 15 residues. The CDR3 DNA is TGTGCCAGCAGCCCGGGGGCACAGGGGAGGCAGCCCCAGCATTTT. This gives the protein CASSPGAQGRQPQHF.

The genes are TRBV12-3 or TRBV12-4 and TRBJ1-1; no firm D call. Trimming pared 3 bases from V and 4 bases from J, leaving 9 bases between. The CDR3 length is 13 residues. The CDR3 sequence is CASSLIFTTEAFF. The CDR3 DNA reads TGTGCCAGCAGTTTGATCTTTACCACTGAAGCTTTCTTT.

J is TRBJ1-4 and V is TRBV2; D perhaps matches TRBD1 (6 bases). Trimming removed 0 bases at V and 6 bases at J, with 11 bases between. This CDR3 contains 15 residues. From germline, CDR1 is SNHLY and CDR2 FYNNEI. CDR3 protein: CASSEAQGGYEKLFF. The CDR3 bases are TGTGCCAGCAGTGAAGCGCAAGGGGGGTATGAAAAACTGTTTTTT.

Points on this clone: Different DNA sequences within this sample yield the same CDR3. V gene TRBV19 combines with J gene TRBJ1-2, with D possibly matching TRBD1 (5 bases). Germline-derived CDR1 and CDR2 are LNHDA and SQIVND (reference sequence). V gave up 3 bases and J gave up 2 bases, with 7 bases separating them. This CDR3 spans 13 amino acids. CDR3 nucleotide sequence: TGTGCCAGTAGTATGGGGCAGAACTATGGCTACACCTTC. Amino acids: CASSMGQNYGYTF.

This chain connects TRBV14 to TRBJ1-1; possible D gene TRBD1, 5 bases. The germline V and J ends were trimmed by 4 bases and 5 bases, with 11 bases remaining between them. This CDR3 comprises 13 residues. CDR1 is SGHDN and CDR2 is FVKESK in the germline V gene. The CDR3 bases are TGTGCCAGCAGCCCACAGGTCTCGACTGAAGCTTTCTTT. The encoded protein is CASSPQVSTEAFF. The full variable domain, completed using reference TRBV14 and TRBJ1-1, is EAGVTQFPSHSVIEKGQTVTLRCDPISGHDNLYWYRRVMGKEIKFLLHFVKESKQDESGMPNNRFLAERTGGTYSTLKVQPAELEDSGVYFCASSPQVSTEAFFGQGTRLTVV.

This sequence joins TRBV2 and TRBJ1-4; D is perhaps TRBD1 (6 bases). The CDR3 runs 20 residues. Trimming took off 5 bases at V and 3 bases at J, with 28 bases between the two ends. The germline V gene has CDR1 SNHLY and CDR2 FYNNEI. In DNA form, the CDR3 reads TGTGCCAGCAGTTTTCAACCAGAACCTTGGGACACCCGTCCTAATGAAAAACTGTTTTTT. Amino acids: CASSFQPEPWDTRPNEKLFF.